Each of the 16 T cell receptor beta chains below was sequenced from the same sample in a study of OX40 agonist ivuxolimab in advanced cancers. Profiling relied on immunoSEQ multiplex PCR, and the TCRdb table lists in-frame clones only, not all of them. The sample holds fewer than 40,000 clones; around 86% are singletons and the top ten take more than 1.2%. The source material was CD4+ or CD8+ T cells sorted from blood, sampled in a trial of the OX40 agonist ivuxolimab. All receptors derive from an adult with an advanced solid tumor such as melanoma, head and neck, liver or kidney cancer.

The J gene is TRBJ1-1, the V gene TRBV19, with D uncertain. The CDR3 loop spans 14 amino acids. V was cut by 2 bases and J by 1 base, with 8 bases left in between. Germline V gene data show CDR1 as LNHDA and CDR2 as SQIVND (reference sequence). CDR3 residues: CASSIPAGNTEAFF. For the CDR3, the DNA is TGTGCCAGTAGTATACCCGCCGGGAACACTGAAGCTTTCTTT.

The sample holds a few counts of this clone. The CDR3 DNA follows: TGTGCCAGCAGGGACACACAGGGATTTGTGCAGTACTTC. Translated: CASRDTQGFVQYF. This sequence joins TRBV6-5 and TRBJ2-7, with D possibly matching TRBD1 (6 bases). From germline, CDR1 is MNHEY and CDR2 SVGAGI. Trimming took 6 bases from V and 9 from J, leaving 18 bases between them. CDR3 length: 13 residues.

The V gene is TRBV7-2, the J gene TRBJ2-1; 8 nucleotides match TRBD2. The germline CDR1 and CDR2 sequences are SGHTA and FQGNSA. With 8 bases clipped from V and 6 bases from J, the junction kept 12 bases outside the gene matches. CDR3 length: 15 residues. CDR3 in amino acids: CASGIPGGSGNEQFF. The DNA of the CDR3 is TGTGCCAGCGGAATTCCGGGGGGGAGTGGCAATGAGCAGTTCTTC.

The chain couples TRBV6-5 to TRBJ1-5, with 10 bases aligning to TRBD1. The J call is doubtful: the DNA matches TRBJ2-3 better. Germline V gene sequence: CDR1 MNHEY, CDR2 SVGAGI. CDR3 size: 14 residues. The CDR3 spells CASSLDRGGQPQYF. DNA of the CDR3: TGTGCCAGCAGTTTGGACAGGGGGGGCCAGCCCCAGTATTTT.

The V call is TRBV6-5, the J call TRBJ1-2; D remains ambiguous. Germline V lookup: CDR1 MNHEY, CDR2 SVGAGI. This CDR3 is 13 amino acids long. V lost 2 bases and J 1 base, leaving 5 bases between the germline ends. The CDR3 protein is CASSYGVNYGYTF. The CDR3 DNA sequence: TGTGCCAGCAGTTACGGGGTTAACTATGGCTACACCTTC.

This clone came up a few times. V gene TRBV6-1 combines with J gene TRBJ1-6; D ambiguous. There are 15 residues in the CDR3. The germline V and J ends were trimmed by 9 bases and 5 bases, with 17 bases remaining between them. The V gene's germline CDR1 is MNHNS and CDR2 SASEGT. CDR3 protein: CASGRASPNNSPLHF. DNA of the CDR3: TGTGCCAGTGGGCGGGCCTCCCCCAATAATTCACCCCTCCACTTT.

This rearrangement joins TRBV7-9 to TRBJ2-1; 11 bases are a match to TRBD1. Germline V lookup: CDR1 SEHNR, CDR2 FQNEAQ (reference sequence). V gave up 8 bases and J gave up 0 bases; unmatched junction bases: 6. This CDR3 is built from 16 residues. The CDR3 protein is CASGRDRGSSYNEQFF. The CDR3 DNA reads TGTGCCAGCGGCCGGGACAGGGGGAGCTCCTACAATGAGCAGTTCTTC.

This clone showed up just once. V gene TRBV10-3 combines with J gene TRBJ2-7; the D is unclear. Germline V gene data show CDR1 as ENHRY and CDR2 as SYGVKD. The CDR3 has 14 residues. V was trimmed by 3 bases and J by 1 base, leaving 10 bases between them. Written as DNA, the CDR3 is TGTGCCATCAGTGAAGTCAGGTTATCCTACGAGCAGTACTTC. Its translation: CAISEVRLSYEQYF.

The genes are TRBV4-3 and TRBJ2-7, with D maybe TRBD2 (6 bases). Per germline, CDR1 LGHNA and CDR2 YSLEER. Trimming took 3 bases from V and 2 from J, leaving 17 bases between them. The CDR3 sequence is 16 residues long. In DNA form, the CDR3 reads TGCGCCAGCAGCCAGAATACCGGGGGATTACCCTACGAGCAGTACTTC. This translates into CASSQNTGGLPYEQYF.

The chain uses TRBV5-5 and TRBJ2-7; 9 bases are a match to TRBD2. Germline CDR1 and CDR2: SGHKS and YYEKEE (reference sequence). With V trimmed by 4 bases and J by 2 bases, 7 bases remained unmatched. The CDR3 extends over 15 amino acids. Here the CDR3 reads CASSGPSGKAYEQYF. The CDR3 coding sequence is TGTGCCAGCAGCGGACCTAGCGGGAAAGCCTACGAGCAGTACTTC.

V gene TRBV30 combines with J gene TRBJ2-5, with 12 bases aligning to TRBD2. Looked up from germline, CDR1 is GTSNPN and CDR2 is SVGIG (reference sequence). The CDR3 covers 15 residues. V lost 0 bases and J lost 2; bases outside the gene matches: 1. The CDR3 loop is CAWSVGLAGQETQYF. CDR3 DNA: TGTGCCTGGAGTGTGGGACTAGCGGGTCAAGAGACCCAGTACTTC.

The CDR3 DNA reads TGTGCCAGCAGTCATGGGGGCAATCTGGGCAAAAACATTCAGTACTTC. It codes for CASSHGGNLGKNIQYF. This sequence joins TRBV6-6 and TRBJ2-4; D perhaps matches TRBD1 (6 bases). V lost 5 bases and J lost 3, with 17 bases in between. CDR1 MNHNY and CDR2 SVGAGI come from the germline V gene (reference sequence). CDR3 size: 16 residues.

The chain is built from TRBV10-1 and TRBJ2-3; TRBD2 matches 8 bases. Germline CDR1 is WNHNN and CDR2 is SYGVQD (reference sequence). This CDR3 comprises 15 residues. The V segment lost 5 bases and the J segment 3 bases; nucleotides outside the gene matches: 7. This CDR3 reads CASSRSSGRTDTQYF. The CDR3 DNA reads as TGCGCCAGCAGTCGGAGCAGCGGGAGAACAGATACGCAGTATTTT.

The chain couples TRBV6-6 to TRBJ2-7, with D unresolved. V was shortened by 11 bases and J by 3 bases, with 11 bases between the two germline ends. Germline V gives CDR1 MNHNY, CDR2 SVGAGI (reference sequence). This CDR3 spans 11 amino acids. The CDR3, as DNA: TGTGCCTCTAGGAAAATCTACGAGCAGTACTTC. This codes for CASRKIYEQYF.

The V call is TRBV2, the J call TRBJ2-7; 8 bases fit TRBD1. This CDR3 region has 11 residues. The trim removed 9 bases at V and 4 bases at J, leaving 2 bases unmatched. CDR1 and CDR2 (germline): SNHLY, FYNNEI. The CDR3, as DNA: TGTGCCAGTCAGGGGGCTTACGAGCAGTACTTC. Its translation is CASQGAYEQYF. Full variable domain (outside the CDR3, taken from reference TRBV2 and TRBJ2-7): EPEVTQTPSHQVTQMGQEVILRCVPISNHLYFYWYRQILGQKVEFLVSFYNNEISEKSEIFDDQFSVERPDGSNFTLKIRSTKLEDSAMYFCASQGAYEQYFGPGTRLTVT.

The sample holds one count of this clone. The chain carries TRBV4-1 and TRBJ2-2, with 10 bases fitting TRBD2. V trimming: 4 bases; J trimming: 3 bases; junction bases outside the gene matches: 2. Germline loops: CDR1 MGHRA, CDR2 YSYEKL. The CDR3 is 15 amino acids. CDR3 residues: CASSRGLAYTGELFF. The CDR3 DNA reads as TGCGCCAGCAGCCGGGGACTAGCGTACACCGGGGAGCTGTTTTTT.